The next 8 T cell receptor beta chains were all read from a single sample in a study of T cells after yellow fever vaccination. TCRdb analysed the 5' RACE reads with MiXCR anew, one entry per CDR3 protein. The table lists about 330,000 distinct CDR3 sequences, roughly 8% of them singletons. The sequencing here drew on PBMCs, taken about 49 days after the first yellow fever vaccination. These receptors were taken from a man aged 18 to 35 who received the YFV17D yellow fever vaccine.

This clonotype was seen a handful of times. The chain combines TRBV7-8 with TRBJ1-1; D not resolved. Germline V gene sequence: CDR1 SGHVS, CDR2 FQNEAQ. Trimming pared 4 bases from V and 6 bases from J, leaving 12 bases between. The CDR3 is 13 residues long. The CDR3 nucleotides are TGTGCCAGCAGCTCTTTGGCGTTTGCTGAAGCTTTCTTT. It codes for CASSSLAFAEAFF.

The chain recombines TRBV7-2 with TRBJ2-7, with a possible D match to TRBD1 (5 bases). V was pared by 5 bases and J by 2 bases, with 13 bases between. Germline V CDR1 and CDR2: SGHTA, FQGNSA. The CDR3 sequence is 14 residues long. The CDR3 nucleotides are TGTGCCAGCAGCGTTGACAGTTTAACCTACGAGCAGTACGTC. Its translation: CASSVDSLTYEQYV.

In its sample, this clonotype was seen many times. The rearrangement joins TRBV29-1 to TRBJ2-7, with 8 bases that match TRBD1. Trimming cost V 2 bases and J 0 bases; bases outside gene matches: 6. The V gene's germline CDR1 is SQVTM and CDR2 ANQGSEA. The CDR3 loop spans 15 amino acids. The CDR3 nucleotides read TGCAGCGTTGAATGGTCCGGACAGGGCTCCTACGAGCAGTACTTC. Protein sequence: CSVEWSGQGSYEQYF.

The rearrangement joins TRBV20-1 to TRBJ2-1; 9 bases line up with TRBD2. Germline trimming cut 1 base from V and 2 bases from J; bases unmatched to any gene: 6. CDR3 length: 16 residues. Germline values: CDR1 DFQATT, CDR2 SNEGSKA (reference sequence). CDR3 DNA sequence: TGCAGTGCTAGAGTTCTGGGCGGGGGGGCCTACAATGAGCAGTTCTTC. This encodes CSARVLGGGAYNEQFF.

This clonotype was counted at least ten times. The chain links TRBV5-4 to TRBJ2-1; possibly TRBD1 for D (5 bases). The CDR3 runs to 14 residues. The germline V gene encodes CDR1 SGHNT and CDR2 YYREEE (reference sequence). V gave up 2 bases and J gave up 6 bases, with 12 bases separating them. Here the CDR3 reads CASSFPWGGNEQFF. The CDR3 region has the DNA TGTGCCAGCAGCTTCCCATGGGGCGGCAATGAGCAGTTCTTC. Complete variable domain (other parts from reference TRBV5-4 and TRBJ2-1): ETGVTQSPTHLIKTRGQQVTLRCSSQSGHNTVSWYQQALGQGPQFIFQYYREEENGRGNFPPRFSGLQFPNYSSELNVNALELDDSALYLCASSFPWGGNEQFFGPGTRLTVL.

The table lists this clonotype with a few counts. This chain links TRBV7-9 with TRBJ2-5; D not resolved. V was cut by 5 bases and J by 5 bases, with 12 bases left in between. The germline CDR1 and CDR2 sequences are SEHNR and FQNEAQ (reference sequence). The CDR3 sequence is 13 residues long. CDR3 sequence: CASSPVSLETQYF. The CDR3 coding sequence is TGTGCCAGCAGCCCCGTTAGCCTGGAGACCCAGTACTTC.

This clonotype occurred a few times. The CDR3 spells CASSLVEGTQPQHF. The CDR3 DNA is TGTGCCAGCAGCTTAGTGGAGGGGACTCAGCCCCAGCATTTT. The gene calls are TRBV7-2 and TRBJ1-5; D perhaps matches TRBD1 (5 bases). Per germline, CDR1 SGHTA and CDR2 FQGNSA. The CDR3 contains 14 residues. The V end was cut by 1 base, the J end by 6 bases, with 10 bases between.

There are many counts of this clonotype. The V and J genes are TRBV9 and TRBJ1-1; D gene ambiguous. Germline V gene lookup returns CDR1 SGDLS and CDR2 YYNGEE. V lost 0 bases to trimming and J lost 5 bases, with 8 bases between them. The CDR3 sequence is 13 residues long. The CDR3 nucleotides read TGTGCCAGCAGCGTAGTTCGGGAGACTGAAGCTTTCTTT. It encodes CASSVVRETEAFF.